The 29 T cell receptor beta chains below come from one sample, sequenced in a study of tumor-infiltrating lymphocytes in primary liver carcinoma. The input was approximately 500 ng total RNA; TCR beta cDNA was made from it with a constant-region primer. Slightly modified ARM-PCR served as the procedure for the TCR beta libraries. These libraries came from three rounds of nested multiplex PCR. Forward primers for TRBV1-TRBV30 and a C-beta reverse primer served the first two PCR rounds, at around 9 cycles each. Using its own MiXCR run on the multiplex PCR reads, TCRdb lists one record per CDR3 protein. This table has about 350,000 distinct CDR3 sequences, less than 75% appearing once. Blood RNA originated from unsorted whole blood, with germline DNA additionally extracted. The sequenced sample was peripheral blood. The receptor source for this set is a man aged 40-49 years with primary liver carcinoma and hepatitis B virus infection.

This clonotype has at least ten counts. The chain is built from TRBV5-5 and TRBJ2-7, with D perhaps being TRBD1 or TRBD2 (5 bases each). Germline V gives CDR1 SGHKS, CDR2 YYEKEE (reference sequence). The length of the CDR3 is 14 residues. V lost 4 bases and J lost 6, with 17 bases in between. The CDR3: CASSPGTPQAEQYF. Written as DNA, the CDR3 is TGTGCCAGCAGCCCCGGGACCCCTCAGGCCGAGCAGTACTTC.

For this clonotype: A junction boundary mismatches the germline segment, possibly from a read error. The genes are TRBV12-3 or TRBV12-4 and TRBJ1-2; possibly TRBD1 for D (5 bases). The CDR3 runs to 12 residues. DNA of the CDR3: TGTGCCAGCAGTCCCGGGACCTATGGTTACAACTTC. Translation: CASSPGTYGYNF.

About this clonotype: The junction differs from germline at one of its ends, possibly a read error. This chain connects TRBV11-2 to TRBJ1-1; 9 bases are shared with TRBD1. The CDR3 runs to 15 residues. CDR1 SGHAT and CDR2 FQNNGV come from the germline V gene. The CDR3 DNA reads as TGTGCCAGCAGCCCCTACAGGGGGCGGAGCACTGACGCTTTCTTT. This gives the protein CASSPYRGRSTDAFF.

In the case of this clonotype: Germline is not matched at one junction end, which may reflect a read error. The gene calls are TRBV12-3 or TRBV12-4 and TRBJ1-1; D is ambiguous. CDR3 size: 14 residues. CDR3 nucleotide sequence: TGTGCCAGCACTTACGGATGGATGAAGACTGAAGCTTTCTTT. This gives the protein CASTYGWMKTEAFF.

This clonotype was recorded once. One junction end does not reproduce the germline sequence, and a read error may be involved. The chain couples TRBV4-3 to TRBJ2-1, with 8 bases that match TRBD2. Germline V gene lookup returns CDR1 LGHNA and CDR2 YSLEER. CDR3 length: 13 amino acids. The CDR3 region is CAGSQGLDNEQFF. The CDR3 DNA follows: TGCGCCGGCAGCCAGGGACTAGACAATGAGCAGTTCTTC.

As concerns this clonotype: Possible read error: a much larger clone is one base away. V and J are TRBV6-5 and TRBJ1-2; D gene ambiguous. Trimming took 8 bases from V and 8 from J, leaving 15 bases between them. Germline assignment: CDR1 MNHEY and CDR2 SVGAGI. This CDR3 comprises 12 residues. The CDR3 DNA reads TGTGCCAGCCTGAGTGACATGGGGGGCTACACCTTC. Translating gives CASLSDMGGYTF.

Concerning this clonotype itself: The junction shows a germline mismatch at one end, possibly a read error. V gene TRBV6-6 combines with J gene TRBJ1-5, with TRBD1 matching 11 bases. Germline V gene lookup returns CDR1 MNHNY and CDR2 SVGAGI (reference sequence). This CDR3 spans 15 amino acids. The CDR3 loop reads CPSSWTGGGNQPQHF. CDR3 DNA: TGTCCCAGCAGTTGGACAGGGGGCGGTAATCAGCCGCAGCATTTT.

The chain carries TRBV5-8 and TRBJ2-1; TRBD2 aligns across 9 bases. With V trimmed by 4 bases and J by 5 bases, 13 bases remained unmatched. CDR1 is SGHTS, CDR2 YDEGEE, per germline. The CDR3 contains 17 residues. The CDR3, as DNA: TGTGCCAGCAGCCTATGGTGGGCGGGAGGGCAAAACAATGAGCAGTTCTTC. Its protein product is CASSLWWAGGQNNEQFF.

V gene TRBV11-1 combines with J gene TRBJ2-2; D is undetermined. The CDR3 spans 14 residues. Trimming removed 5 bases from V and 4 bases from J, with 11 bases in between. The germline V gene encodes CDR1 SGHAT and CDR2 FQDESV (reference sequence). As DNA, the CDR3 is TGTGCCAGCAGCCAGTGCGCCGGCACCGGGGAGCTGTTTTTT. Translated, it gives CASSQCAGTGELFF.

For the CDR3, the DNA is TGTGCCAGCAACTACTGGACTAGCGGAGAATCTTTCTTGTACGAGCAGTACTTC. It yields the protein CASNYWTSGESFLYEQYF. The V and J genes are TRBV11-2 and TRBJ2-7, with 10 bases that match TRBD2. Looked up from germline, CDR1 is SGHAT and CDR2 is FQNNGV. This CDR3 has 18 amino acids. V trimming: 7 bases; J trimming: 4 bases; junction bases outside the gene matches: 19.

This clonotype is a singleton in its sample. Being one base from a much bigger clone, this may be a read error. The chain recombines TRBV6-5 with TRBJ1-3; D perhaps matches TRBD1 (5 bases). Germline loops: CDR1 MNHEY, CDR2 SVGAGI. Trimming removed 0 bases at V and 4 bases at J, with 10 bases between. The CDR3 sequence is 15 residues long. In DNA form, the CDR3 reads TGTGCCAGCAGTTACTCCGGGACGCGGGGAAACACCATATATTTT. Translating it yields CASSYSGTRGNTIYF.

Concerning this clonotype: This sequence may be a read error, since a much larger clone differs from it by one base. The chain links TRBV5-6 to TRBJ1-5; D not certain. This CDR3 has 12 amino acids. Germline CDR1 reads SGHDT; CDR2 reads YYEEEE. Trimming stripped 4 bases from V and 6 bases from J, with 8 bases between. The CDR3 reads CASSHRGQPQHF. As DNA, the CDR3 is TGTGCCAGCAGCCACCGTGGTCAGCCCCAGCATTTT.

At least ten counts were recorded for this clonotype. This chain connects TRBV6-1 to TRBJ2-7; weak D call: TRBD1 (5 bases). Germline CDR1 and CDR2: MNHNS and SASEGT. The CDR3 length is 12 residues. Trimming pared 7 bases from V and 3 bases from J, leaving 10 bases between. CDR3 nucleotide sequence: TGTGCCAGCACCTTAGACAGCTACGAGCAGTACTTC. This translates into CASTLDSYEQYF.

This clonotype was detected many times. The CDR3 here is CASSFRQAETQYF. The CDR3 DNA is TGTGCCAGCAGCTTCCGACAGGCCGAGACCCAGTACTTC. The chain joins TRBV4-2 to TRBJ2-5; possibly TRBD1 for D (6 bases). The CDR3 runs to 13 residues. Trimming removed 5 bases from V and 5 bases from J, with 12 bases in between. Germline V gene data show CDR1 as LGHNA and CDR2 as YNFKEQ.

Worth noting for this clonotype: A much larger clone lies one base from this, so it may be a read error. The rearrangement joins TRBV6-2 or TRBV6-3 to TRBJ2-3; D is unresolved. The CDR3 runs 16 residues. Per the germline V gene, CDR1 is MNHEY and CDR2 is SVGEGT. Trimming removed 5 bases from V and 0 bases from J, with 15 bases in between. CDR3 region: CASSPFGIQSTDTQYF. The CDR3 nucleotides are TGTGCCAGCAGTCCCTTTGGCATCCAAAGCACAGATACGCAGTATTTT.

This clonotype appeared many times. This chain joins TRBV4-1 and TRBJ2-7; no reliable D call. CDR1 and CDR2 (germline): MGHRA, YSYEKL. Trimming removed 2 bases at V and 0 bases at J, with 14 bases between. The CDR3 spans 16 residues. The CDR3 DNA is TGCGCCAGCAGCCAATCCCGACGTCTACCCTCCTACGAGCAGTACTTC. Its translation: CASSQSRRLPSYEQYF.

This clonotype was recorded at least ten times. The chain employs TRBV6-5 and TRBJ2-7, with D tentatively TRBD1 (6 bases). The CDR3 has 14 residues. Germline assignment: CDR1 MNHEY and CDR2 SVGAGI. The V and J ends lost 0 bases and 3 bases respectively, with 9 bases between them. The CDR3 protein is CASSYSRGGYEQYF. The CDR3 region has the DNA TGTGCCAGCAGTTACTCGAGAGGGGGCTACGAGCAGTACTTC.

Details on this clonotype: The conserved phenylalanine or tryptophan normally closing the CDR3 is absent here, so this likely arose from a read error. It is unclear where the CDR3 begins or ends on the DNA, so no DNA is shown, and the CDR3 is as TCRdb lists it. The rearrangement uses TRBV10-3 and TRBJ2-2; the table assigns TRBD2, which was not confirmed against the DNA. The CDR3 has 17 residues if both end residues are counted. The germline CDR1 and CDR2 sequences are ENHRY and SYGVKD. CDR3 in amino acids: CAISDAATSENTGELFY.

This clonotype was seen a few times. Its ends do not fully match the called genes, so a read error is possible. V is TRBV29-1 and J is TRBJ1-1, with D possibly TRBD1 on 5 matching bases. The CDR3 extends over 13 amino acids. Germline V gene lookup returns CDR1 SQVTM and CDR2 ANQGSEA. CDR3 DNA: TGCAGCGTTGTAATGCAGGGAGACACTAAAGCATTCTTT. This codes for CSVVMQGDTKAFF.

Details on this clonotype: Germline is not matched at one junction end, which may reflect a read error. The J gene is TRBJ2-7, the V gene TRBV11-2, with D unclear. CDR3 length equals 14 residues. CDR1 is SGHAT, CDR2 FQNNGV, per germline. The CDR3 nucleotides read TGTACCAGCAGCCCGAGGTGTGGGTCCTACGAGCAGTACTTC. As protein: CTSSPRCGSYEQYF.

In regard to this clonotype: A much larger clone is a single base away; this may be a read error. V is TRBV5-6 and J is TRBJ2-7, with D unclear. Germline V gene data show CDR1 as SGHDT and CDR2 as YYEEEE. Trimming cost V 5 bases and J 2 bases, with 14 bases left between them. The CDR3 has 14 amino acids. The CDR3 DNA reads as TGTGCCAGCAGACGCGACGGAGCCACCTACGAGCAGTACTTC. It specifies CASRRDGATYEQYF.

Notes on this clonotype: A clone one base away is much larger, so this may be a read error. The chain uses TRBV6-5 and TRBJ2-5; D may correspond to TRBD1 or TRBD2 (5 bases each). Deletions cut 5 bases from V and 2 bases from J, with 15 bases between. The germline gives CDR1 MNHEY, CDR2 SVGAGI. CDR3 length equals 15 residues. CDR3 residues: CASSPGARWQETQYF. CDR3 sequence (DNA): TGTGCCAGCAGTCCCGGGGCAAGGTGGCAAGAGACCCAGTACTTC.

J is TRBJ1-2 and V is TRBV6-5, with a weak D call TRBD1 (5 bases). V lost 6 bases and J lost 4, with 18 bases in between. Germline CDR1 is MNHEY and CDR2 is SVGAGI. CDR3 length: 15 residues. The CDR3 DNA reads TGTGCCAGCAGGAAGTCAGGACATGGTACCTATGGCTACACCTTC. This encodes CASRKSGHGTYGYTF.

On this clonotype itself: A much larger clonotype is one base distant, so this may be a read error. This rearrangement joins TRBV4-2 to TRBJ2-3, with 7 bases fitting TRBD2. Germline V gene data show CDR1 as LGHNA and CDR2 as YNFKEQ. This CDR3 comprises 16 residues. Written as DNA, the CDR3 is TGTGCCAGCAGCCAAGCGGGAGGATCACCCACAGATATGCAGTATTTT. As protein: CASSQAGGSPTDMQYF.

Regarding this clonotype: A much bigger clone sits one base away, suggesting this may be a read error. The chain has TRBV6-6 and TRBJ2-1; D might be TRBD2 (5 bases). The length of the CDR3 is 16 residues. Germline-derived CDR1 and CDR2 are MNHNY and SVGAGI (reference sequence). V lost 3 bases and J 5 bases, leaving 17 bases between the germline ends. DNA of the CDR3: TGTGCCAGCAGTTATCTCGGGGTAGCGCGAGACAATGAGCAGTTCTTC. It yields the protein CASSYLGVARDNEQFF.

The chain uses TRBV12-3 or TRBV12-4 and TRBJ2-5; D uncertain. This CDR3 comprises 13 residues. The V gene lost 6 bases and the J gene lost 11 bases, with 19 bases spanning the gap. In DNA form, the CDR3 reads TGTGCCAGCAGGCTAGGAGTCCAAGATACTCAGTACTTC. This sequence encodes CASRLGVQDTQYF.

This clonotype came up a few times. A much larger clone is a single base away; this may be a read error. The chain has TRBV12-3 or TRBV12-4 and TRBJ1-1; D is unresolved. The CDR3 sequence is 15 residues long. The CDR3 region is CASSGRRIMKTEAFF. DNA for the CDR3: TGTGCCAGCAGTGGGAGGAGAATCATGAAGACTGAAGCTTTCTTT.

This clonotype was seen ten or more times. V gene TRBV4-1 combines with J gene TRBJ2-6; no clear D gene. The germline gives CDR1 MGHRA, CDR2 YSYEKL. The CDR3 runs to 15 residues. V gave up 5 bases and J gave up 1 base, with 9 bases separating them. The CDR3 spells CASSKPTSGANVLTF. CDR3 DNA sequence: TGCGCCAGCAGCAAGCCAACTTCTGGGGCCAACGTCCTGACTTTC.

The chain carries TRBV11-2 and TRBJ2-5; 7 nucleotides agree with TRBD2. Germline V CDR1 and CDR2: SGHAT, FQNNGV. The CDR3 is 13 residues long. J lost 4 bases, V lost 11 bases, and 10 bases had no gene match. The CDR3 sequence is CAGNQLARETQYF. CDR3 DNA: TGTGCCGGCAATCAACTAGCGAGAGAGACCCAGTACTTC.